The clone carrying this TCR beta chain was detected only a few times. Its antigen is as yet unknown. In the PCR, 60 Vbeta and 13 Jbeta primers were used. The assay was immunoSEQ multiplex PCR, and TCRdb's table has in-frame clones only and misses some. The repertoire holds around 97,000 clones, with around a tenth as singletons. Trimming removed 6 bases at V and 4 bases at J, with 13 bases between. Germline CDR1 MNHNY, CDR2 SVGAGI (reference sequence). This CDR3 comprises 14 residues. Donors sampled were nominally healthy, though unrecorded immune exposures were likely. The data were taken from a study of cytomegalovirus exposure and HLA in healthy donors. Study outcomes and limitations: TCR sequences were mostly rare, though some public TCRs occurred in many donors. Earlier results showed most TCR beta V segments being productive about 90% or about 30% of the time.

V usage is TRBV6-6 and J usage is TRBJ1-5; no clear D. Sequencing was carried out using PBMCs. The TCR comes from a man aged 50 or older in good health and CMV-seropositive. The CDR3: CASRPGRENQPQHF. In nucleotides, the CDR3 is TGTGCCAGCAGACCCGGACGGGAAAATCAGCCCCAGCATTTT.